This is a list of T cell receptor beta chains from one sample in a study of human T cells and chemical hapten exposure. From the RACE reads, TCRdb called clonotypes with MiXCR, one entry per CDR3 protein. The sample shows roughly 71,000 distinct CDR3 sequences, about 6% of them seen only once. The source material was whole blood. The receptors stem from a female donor in good health. Some clones in this sample may be carry-over from other donors' samples. Both conserved end residues are part of each CDR3.

v_gene	j_gene	CDR3aa
TRBV25-1	TRBJ2-7	CASSPSGSIYEQYF
TRBV27	TRBJ2-1	CASSSIAGGPYNEQFF
TRBV20-1	TRBJ2-6	CSAQGRSPGTSSGANVLTF
TRBV20-1	TRBJ2-3	CSARRLAGDTQYF
TRBV6-6	TRBJ2-7	CASRPSGGNYEQYF
TRBV29-1	TRBJ2-5	CSVWSGTQYF
TRBV28	TRBJ2-3	CASSPPGNKQYF
TRBV11-2	TRBJ2-3	CASSLYGTGRTDTQYF
TRBV29-1	TRBJ1-2	CSVEGGPGYTF
TRBV6-2/TRBV6-3	TRBJ1-1	CASSYVEGTEAFF
TRBV7-3	TRBJ1-2	CASSPGGPGNYGYTF
TRBV27	TRBJ1-4	CASSWGGNEKLFF
TRBV5-6	TRBJ2-6	CASSHSGAKWSGANVLTF
TRBV20-1	TRBJ2-3	CSVSTPDTQYF
TRBV27	TRBJ2-1	CASSGGRPYNEQFF
TRBV7-6	TRBJ2-7	CASSLTAGGPWYEQYF
TRBV7-8	TRBJ2-1	CASSPRLRHNEQFF
TRBV4-3	TRBJ2-3	CASSQELLVQDTQYF
TRBV28	TRBJ2-1	CASRGDRGHGGQFF
TRBV27	TRBJ1-5	CASSPQGAHQPQHF
TRBV28	TRBJ2-4	CASSLETSGIAKNIQYF
TRBV10-2	TRBJ1-1	CASRPGMNTEAFF
TRBV11-2	TRBJ2-1	CASSLAGFGGNEQFF
TRBV9	TRBJ1-5	CVSSRDGHSNQPQHF
TRBV6-6	TRBJ2-5	CASSYSRSQETQYF
TRBV6-5	TRBJ2-1	CASSRTSGKNNEQFF
TRBV5-1	TRBJ1-2	CASSLEPTENGYTF
TRBV2	TRBJ1-1	CASSESGQARGFF
TRBV5-4	TRBJ1-1	CASSLVGDTEAFF
TRBV15	TRBJ1-6	CATSRDNSPLHF
TRBV24-1	TRBJ2-2	CATSISGGRGNTGELFF
TRBV25-1	TRBJ2-7	CASSRQGTSYEQYF
TRBV14	TRBJ2-5	CASSQASLGVETQYF
TRBV7-9	TRBJ2-1	CASSLRRKGGEQFF
TRBV12-3/TRBV12-4	TRBJ1-1	CASSLSVQTAPRGTEAFF
TRBV5-4	TRBJ2-1	CASSLRTSGSNVGQFF
TRBV3-1	TRBJ2-3	CASSHMGSTDTQYF
TRBV7-2	TRBJ2-7	CASSADYFSYEQYF
TRBV7-9	TRBJ1-5	CASSFGGTGRDNQPQHF
TRBV2	TRBJ2-7	CASRITTLSYEQYF
TRBV5-6	TRBJ2-7	CASSSGTFYEQYF
TRBV12-3/TRBV12-4	TRBJ2-1	CASGSTSGYNEQFF
TRBV28	TRBJ2-7	CASSLPQGVGEQYF
TRBV28	TRBJ2-5	CASSLSLLWAQETQYF
TRBV6-5	TRBJ1-6	CASSMGPGGSPLHF
TRBV24-1	TRBJ2-2	CATVGSNTGELFF